The source of this T cell receptor (beta chain) is a study of kidney transplant recipient with SARS-CoV-2 infection. This CDR3 region has 17 residues. In germline, CDR1 is LNHDA, CDR2 SQIVND (reference sequence). Trimming shortened V by 0 bases and J by 4 bases, and 18 bases separated the two germline ends. This clonotype appeared many times. MiXCR was run by TCRdb on the reads, yielding one entry per CDR3 protein. The sample carries 200,000 to 300,000 distinct CDR3 sequences, 29% recorded once. This chain joins TRBV19 and TRBJ1-2; D ambiguous. This sequence originates from a male patient in his 30s who had COVID-19 and was a kidney transplant recipient. Some T cells may possibly be graft donor cells. Sequenced material: a blood sample, taken at baseline and on day 111 from a kidney transplant recipient. CDR3 loop: CASSIEVTNRKTYGYTF. In nucleotides, the CDR3 is TGTGCCAGTAGTATAGAGGTGACAAATCGAAAGACCTATGGCTACACCTTC.